Listed below are T cell receptor beta chains from one sample, sequenced in a study of cytomegalovirus exposure and HLA in healthy donors. TCRdb's copy holds only in-frame clones and misses some; the assay was immunoSEQ multiplex PCR. Of approximately 160,000 clones listed, about 89% are singletons. Sequenced material: PBMCs. These TCRs come from a woman under 30 in good health and CMV-seropositive. CDR3s include the opening cysteine and the closing phenylalanine or tryptophan. The order of the fields is D gene, J gene, clone size, V gene, CDR3 DNA, CDR3 protein. The D gene is left open where the match is weak. The size field is filled for only some rows; it gives once, few, many or a size class.

>TRBD2|TRBJ2-1|.|TRBV6-5
TGTGCCAGCAGATTCACTAGCGGGAGAAACGATGAGCAGTTCTTC
CASRFTSGRNDEQFF
>.|TRBJ2-3|.|TRBV18
TGTGCCAGCTCACAGGGCGGGAGCACAGATACGCAGTATTTT
CASSQGGSTDTQYF
>.|TRBJ2-7|.|TRBV2
TGTGCCAGCACTACCCTGGAGCAGTACTTC
CASTTLEQYF
>TRBD1|TRBJ2-3|.|TRBV5-5
TGTGCCAGCAGCCCGGACAGGGGGCCCCGCACAGATACGCAGTATTTT
CASSPDRGPRTDTQYF
>.|TRBJ1-2|.|TRBV15
TGTGCCACCAGCAGAGATATCGGGGGGACGACGCTTAGCTATGGCTACACCTTC
CATSRDIGGTTLSYGYTF
>.|TRBJ2-5|once|TRBV7-9
TGTGCCAGCAGCTGGACTGGTGAAGAGACCCAGTACTTC
CASSWTGEETQYF
>TRBD2|TRBJ2-2|.|TRBV6-4
TGTGCCAGCAGTGCGGGAGGGAGCACCGGGGAGCTGTTTTTT
CASSAGGSTGELFF
>TRBD2|TRBJ2-1|.|TRBV10-3
TGTGCCATCAGTGGAGTAGCGGGAGCTAAGGGGGAGCAGTTCTTC
CAISGVAGAKGEQFF
>TRBD1|TRBJ1-1|.|TRBV2
TGTGCCAGCAGTTTTGGGACAGCGAACACTGAAGCTTTCTTT
CASSFGTANTEAFF
>TRBD1|TRBJ1-1|.|TRBV7-8
TGTGCCAGCAGCAGTCCGACAGGGGCTTACACTGAAGCTTTCTTT
CASSSPTGAYTEAFF
>.|TRBJ1-5|once|TRBV15
TGTGCCACCAGCAGAGGGGGGGCAGCGGGGAATCAGCCCCAGCATTTT
CATSRGGAAGNQPQHF
>TRBD2|TRBJ2-1|.|TRBV30
TGTGCCTGGGGGAGGGCCTTGAGGAATGAGCAGTTCTTC
CAWGRALRNEQFF
>.|TRBJ1-1|.|TRBV11-2
TGTGCCAGCAGCTCTACCCCAGGGATGGGCACTGAAGCTTTCTTT
CASSSTPGMGTEAFF
>.|TRBJ2-3|.|TRBV6-5
TGTGCCAGCAGTTACAATAGTTTTGGTTCAGATACGCAGTATTTT
CASSYNSFGSDTQYF
>.|TRBJ2-1|.|TRBV7-9
TGTGCCAGCAGCTTCGGGAGTCCGCTGGTAGATGAGCAGTTCTTC
CASSFGSPLVDEQFF
>.|TRBJ2-5|.|TRBV5-1
TGCGCCAGCAGCTTGGGGACATTCCAAGAGACCCAGTACTTC
CASSLGTFQETQYF
>.|TRBJ1-3|.|TRBV30
TGTGCCTGGAGTGCCGCGAGCTCTGGAAACACCATATATTTT
CAWSAASSGNTIYF
>TRBD1|TRBJ2-5|.|TRBV6-5
TGTGCCAGCAAGGGACAGGGGCCAGAGACCCAGTACTTC
CASKGQGPETQYF
>.|TRBJ2-1|.|TRBV21-1
TGTGCCAGCAGCCTTAGCCGGGGGGGTCGCGGCTCCTACAATGAGCAGTTCTTC
CASSLSRGGRGSYNEQFF
>TRBD1|TRBJ2-2|.|TRBV2
TGTGCCAGCCCTACAGGGGCCAATTTACTCACCGGGGAGCTGTTTTTT
CASPTGANLLTGELFF
>.|TRBJ2-1|.|TRBV30
TGTGCCTGGAGCGCCCAGGTGAGCCTCACCTTGCACAATGAGCAGTTCTTC
CAWSAQVSLTLHNEQFF
>.|TRBJ1-4|.|TRBV7-9
TGTGCCAGCAGCTTAGCAGGGGGTAATGAAAAACTGTTTTTT
CASSLAGGNEKLFF
>.|TRBJ2-7|.|TRBV12-5
TGTGCTAGTGGTTTGGTAACCGGGAAAGGCTACGAGCAGTACTTC
CASGLVTGKGYEQYF
>.|TRBJ2-2|.|TRBV5-6
TGTGCCAGCAGCTTGTGGGCCCTAATCTCCGGGGAGCTGTTTTTT
CASSLWALISGELFF
>.|TRBJ1-1|.|TRBV6-6
TGTGCCAGCAGTTCTATTGGTGGCACTGAAGCTTTCTTT
CASSSIGGTEAFF
>.|TRBJ2-7|once|TRBV21-1
TGTGCCAGCAGCCCCTCGGCGAGCGGGAGAACCTACGAGCAGTACTTC
CASSPSASGRTYEQYF
>TRBD1|TRBJ2-3|once|TRBV18
TGTGCCAGCTCACCTCTTACCCAGGGGGCGGAGGTAGATACGCAGTATTTT
CASSPLTQGAEVDTQYF
>.|TRBJ2-1|.|TRBV5-1
TGCGCCAGCAGCTTGGCCGTGTACAATGAGCAGTTCTTC
CASSLAVYNEQFF
>TRBD1|TRBJ1-1|.|TRBV27
TGTGCCAGCAGTACCCTTGATTGGGGTGACAGGGCCGCTGAAGCTTTCTTT
CASSTLDWGDRAAEAFF
>TRBD2|TRBJ2-1|.|TRBV27
TGTGCCAGCAGTTTGGGGACTAGCGGGACCAATGAGCAGTTCTTC
CASSLGTSGTNEQFF
>.|TRBJ1-3|once|TRBV30
TGTGCCTGGAGTGGGCTTGGAGGGCTCTCTGGAAACACCATATATTTT
CAWSGLGGLSGNTIYF
>.|TRBJ2-3|.|TRBV5-1
TGCGCCAGCAGCTTGCTCGGGGTCGGCACAGATACGCAGTATTTT
CASSLLGVGTDTQYF
>TRBD1|TRBJ1-1|.|TRBV2
TGTGCCAGCAGTGGGGACAGGGGAGCCACTGAAGCTTTCTTT
CASSGDRGATEAFF
>TRBD2|TRBJ2-1|.|TRBV19
TGTGCCAGTAGTATAGCGCGGGAGAGTGATGAGCAGTTCTTC
CASSIARESDEQFF
>.|TRBJ1-4|.|TRBV28
TGTGCCAGCAGGAGTTCTCACCTTAATGAAAAACTGTTTTTT
CASRSSHLNEKLFF
>.|TRBJ2-3|.|TRBV2
TGTGCCAGCAGTGAGACAGGCTCCAGCACAGATACGCAGTATTTT
CASSETGSSTDTQYF
>TRBD2|TRBJ2-2|.|TRBV5-4
TGTGCCAGCAGCACGGGACTAGCGGGAGGGCCGAGCACCGGGGAGCTGTTTTTT
CASSTGLAGGPSTGELFF
>.|TRBJ2-5|.|TRBV15
TGTGCCACCAGCAGAGATCGGACACGCGAGACCCAGTACTTC
CATSRDRTRETQYF
>.|TRBJ1-4|.|TRBV11-2
TGTGCCAGCAGCCCCTGGACTGATCCTAATGAAAAACTGTTTTTT
CASSPWTDPNEKLFF
>TRBD1|TRBJ2-7|.|TRBV25-1
TGTGCCAGCAGTGATGAATACAGGGGCGAGCAGTACTTC
CASSDEYRGEQYF
>TRBD2|TRBJ2-7|once|TRBV5-1
TGCGCCAGCAGCTTCACTAGCGGCTACGAGCAGTACTTC
CASSFTSGYEQYF
>TRBD2|TRBJ2-4|.|TRBV18
TGTGCCAGCTCACCACCTGGGACTAGCGGGAGATGGGGGGAAAACATTCAGTACTTC
CASSPPGTSGRWGENIQYF
>.|TRBJ1-5|.|TRBV28
TGTGCCAGCAGTTTACCCCTTGTCGGGACTTATAGCAATCAGCCCCAGCATTTT
CASSLPLVGTYSNQPQHF
>TRBD1|TRBJ1-2|.|TRBV5-4
TGTGCCAGCAGCGGCTGGACAGGGGAAGGCTACACCTTC
CASSGWTGEGYTF
>.|TRBJ1-1|.|TRBV5-1
TGCGCCAGCAGCGCCACCCGGGGTTCCACTGAAGCTTTCTTT
CASSATRGSTEAFF
>.|TRBJ1-1|.|TRBV6-5
TGTGCCAGCGCTTGGGGGGGGCTCGCTCAAGCTTTCTTT
CASAWGGLAQAFF
>TRBD1|TRBJ1-2|.|TRBV4-1
TGCGCCAGCAGCCAGTATGGGACAGAGAGCTATGGCTACACCTTC
CASSQYGTESYGYTF
>.|TRBJ1-3|.|TRBV11-3
TGTGCCAGCAGCTTAGTGAGAGGAGGACGCCACTCTGGAAACACCATATATTTT
CASSLVRGGRHSGNTIYF
>TRBD1|TRBJ1-2|.|TRBV6-1
TGTGCCAGCAGTGACCGGGACAGGGGTATCTATGGCTACACCTTC
CASSDRDRGIYGYTF
>TRBD1|TRBJ2-7|once|TRBV12-5
TGTGCTAGTGGAGAAGGGTACAGGGGCTCCGAGCAGTACTTC
CASGEGYRGSEQYF
>TRBD1|TRBJ2-5|once|TRBV2
TGTGCCAGCAGCACTCTGGGACAGGGAAAGACCCAGTACTTC
CASSTLGQGKTQYF